This entry describes one T cell receptor beta chain. What it binds is not known. These data belong to a study of cytomegalovirus exposure and HLA in healthy donors. Across the study: Drawn from HLA-typed donors, tens of millions of unique TCRs were held in an early data release.

The study's findings and limits: Cytomegalovirus association was assigned to 150 to 200 TCR beta chains. A few CMV-associated chains were confirmed in vitro to be specific for CMV antigens.

Germline CDR1 LGHNT, CDR2 FRNRAP. The CDR3 runs 12 residues. PCR employed 60 Vbeta and 13 Jbeta primers. Generated by immunoSEQ multiplex PCR, the TCRdb table keeps only in-frame clones and is missing some. The table records 150,000 to 200,000 clones, approximately 80% of them present only once. The sequencing sample was made of PBMCs. The chain combines TRBV12-5 with TRBJ2-5; 7 bases fit TRBD1. The DNA end is more similar to TRBJ2-7, so the J call may be wrong. This TCR was recovered from a male donor in good health and CMV-seronegative. The CDR3, as DNA: TGTGCTAGTGGGACACAGGGGAACGAGCAGTACTTC. Translation gives CASGTQGNEQYF.